This TCR beta chain stems from a study of blood T cell repertoires in COVID-19. Study overall: Sources were T cells, B-cell-depleted T cells, or PBMCs; the material itself was cDNA or gDNA.

Here immunoSEQ multiplex PCR was the method, and the copy in TCRdb shows in-frame clones only, minus some. The data hold around 250,000 clones, with approximately 90% observed a single time. The V gene lost 1 base and the J gene lost 6 bases, with 13 bases spanning the gap. Germline V CDR1 and CDR2: LNHDA, SQIVND (reference sequence). The CDR3 totals 15 residues. Clinical history reported by participants formed the basis on which cohorts were assigned. It was within 2 weeks before study entry that exposed participants met a COVID-19 case. Sequenced input: PBMCs or T cells enriched from blood (not recorded which). This chain uses TRBV19 with TRBJ1-5; a weak D match, TRBD1 (5 bases). This receptor was obtained from a man aged 40-49 years who had been exposed to COVID-19. The CDR3 DNA is TGTGCCAGTAGTATAGGCAGGGTTTTCGGTCAGCCCCAGCATTTT. Translating gives CASSIGRVFGQPQHF.